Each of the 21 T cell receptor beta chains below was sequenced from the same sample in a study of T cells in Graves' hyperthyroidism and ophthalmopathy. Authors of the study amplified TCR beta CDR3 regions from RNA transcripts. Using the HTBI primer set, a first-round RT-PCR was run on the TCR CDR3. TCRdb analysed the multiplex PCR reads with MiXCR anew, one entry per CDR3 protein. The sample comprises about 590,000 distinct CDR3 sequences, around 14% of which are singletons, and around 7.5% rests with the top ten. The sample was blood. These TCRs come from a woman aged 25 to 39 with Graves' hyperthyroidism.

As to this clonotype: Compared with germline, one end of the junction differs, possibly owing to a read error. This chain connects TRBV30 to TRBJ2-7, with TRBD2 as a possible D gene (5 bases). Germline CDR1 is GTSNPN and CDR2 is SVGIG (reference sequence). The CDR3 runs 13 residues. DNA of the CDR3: TGCGCCTGGAGAGGGCCTACCGCCTACGAGCAGTACTTC. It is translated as CAWRGPTAYEQYF. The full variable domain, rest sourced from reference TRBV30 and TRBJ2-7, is SQTIHQWPATLVQPVGSPLSLECTVEGTSNPNLYWYRQAAGRGLQLLFYSVGIGQISSEVPQNLSASRPQDRQFILSSKKLLLSDSGFYLCAWRGPTAYEQYFGPGTRLTVT.

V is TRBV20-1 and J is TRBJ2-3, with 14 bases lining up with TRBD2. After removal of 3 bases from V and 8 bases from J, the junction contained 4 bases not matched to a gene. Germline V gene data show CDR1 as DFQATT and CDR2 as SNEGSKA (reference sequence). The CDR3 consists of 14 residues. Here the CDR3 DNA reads TGCAGTGCTAGGACTAGCGGGAGGGCCGGTACGCAGTATTTT. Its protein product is CSARTSGRAGTQYF.

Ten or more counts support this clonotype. The CDR3 region is CASSYTGTGYYTF. The CDR3 DNA reads as TGTGCCAGCAGTTACACAGGCACGGGCTACTACACCTTC. The chain uses TRBV28 and TRBJ1-2, with D perhaps TRBD1 (5 bases). CDR1 is MDHEN and CDR2 is SYDVKM in the germline V gene. Trimming pared 4 bases from V and 10 bases from J, leaving 16 bases between. The CDR3 totals 13 residues.

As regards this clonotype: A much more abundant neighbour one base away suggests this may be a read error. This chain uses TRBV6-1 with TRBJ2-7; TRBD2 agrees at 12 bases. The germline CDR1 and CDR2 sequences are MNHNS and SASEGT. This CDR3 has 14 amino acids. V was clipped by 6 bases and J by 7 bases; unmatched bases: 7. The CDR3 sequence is CASSPSGRAHEQYF. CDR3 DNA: TGTGCCAGCAGCCCTAGCGGGAGGGCCCATGAGCAGTACTTC.

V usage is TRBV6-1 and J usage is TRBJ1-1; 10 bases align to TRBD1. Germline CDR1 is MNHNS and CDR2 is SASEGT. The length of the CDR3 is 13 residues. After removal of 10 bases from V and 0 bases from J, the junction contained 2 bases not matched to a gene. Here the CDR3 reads CATGTGVNTEAFF. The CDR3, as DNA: TGTGCCACGGGGACAGGGGTGAACACTGAAGCTTTCTTT.

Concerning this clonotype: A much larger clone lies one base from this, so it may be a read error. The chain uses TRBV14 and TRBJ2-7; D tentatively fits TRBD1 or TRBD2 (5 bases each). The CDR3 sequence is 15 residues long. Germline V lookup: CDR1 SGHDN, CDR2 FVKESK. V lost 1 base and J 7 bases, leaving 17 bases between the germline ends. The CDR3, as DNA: TGTGCCAGCAGCCAAGTCGCTCGGGAAGGGGCTGAGCAGTACTTC. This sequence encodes CASSQVAREGAEQYF.

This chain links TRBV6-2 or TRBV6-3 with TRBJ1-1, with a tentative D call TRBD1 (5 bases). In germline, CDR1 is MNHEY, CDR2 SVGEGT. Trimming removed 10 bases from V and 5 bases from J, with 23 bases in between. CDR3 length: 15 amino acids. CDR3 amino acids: CATRNGAVDGTEAFF. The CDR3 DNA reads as TGTGCCACCCGAAACGGGGCAGTAGACGGAACTGAAGCTTTCTTT.

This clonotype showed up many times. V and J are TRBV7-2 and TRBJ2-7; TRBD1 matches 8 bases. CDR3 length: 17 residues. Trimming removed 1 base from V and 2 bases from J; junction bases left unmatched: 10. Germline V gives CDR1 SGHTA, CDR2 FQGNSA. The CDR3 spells CASSLDGTGPPTYEQYF. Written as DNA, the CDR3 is TGTGCCAGCAGCTTAGACGGGACAGGACCACCCACCTACGAGCAGTACTTC.

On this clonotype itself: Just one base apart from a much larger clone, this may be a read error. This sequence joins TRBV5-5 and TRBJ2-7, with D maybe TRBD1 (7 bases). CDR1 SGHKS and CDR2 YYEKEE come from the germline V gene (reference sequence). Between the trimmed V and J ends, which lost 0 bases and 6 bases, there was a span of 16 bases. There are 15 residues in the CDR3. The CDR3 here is CASSLVGGGPCEQYF. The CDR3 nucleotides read TGTGCCAGCAGCTTGGTTGGAGGGGGCCCTTGCGAGCAGTACTTC.

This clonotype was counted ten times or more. The CDR3 sequence: CASSPSGSRETQYF. CDR3 in DNA: TGTGCCAGCTCACCGAGCGGGAGTCGAGAGACCCAGTACTTC. This sequence joins TRBV18 and TRBJ2-5; 8 positions agree with TRBD2. This CDR3 spans 14 amino acids. Germline CDR1 reads KGHSH; CDR2 reads LQKENI. Trimming took 3 bases from V and 4 from J; bases not matched to a gene: 4.

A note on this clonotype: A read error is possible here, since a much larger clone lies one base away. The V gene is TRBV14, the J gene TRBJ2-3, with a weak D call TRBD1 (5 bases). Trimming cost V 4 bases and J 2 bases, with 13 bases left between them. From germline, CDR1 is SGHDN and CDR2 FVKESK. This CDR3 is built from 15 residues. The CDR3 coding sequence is TGTGCCAGCAGCCGATTCCAGGGCTACACAGATACGCAGTATTTT. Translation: CASSRFQGYTDTQYF.

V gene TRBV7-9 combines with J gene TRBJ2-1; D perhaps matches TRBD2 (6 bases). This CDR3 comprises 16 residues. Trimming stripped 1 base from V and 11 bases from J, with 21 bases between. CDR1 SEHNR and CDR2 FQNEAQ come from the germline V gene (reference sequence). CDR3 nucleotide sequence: TGTGCCAGCAGCTTAGATGGGGGAGGACAACTTTTTAAGCAGTTCTTC. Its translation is CASSLDGGGQLFKQFF.

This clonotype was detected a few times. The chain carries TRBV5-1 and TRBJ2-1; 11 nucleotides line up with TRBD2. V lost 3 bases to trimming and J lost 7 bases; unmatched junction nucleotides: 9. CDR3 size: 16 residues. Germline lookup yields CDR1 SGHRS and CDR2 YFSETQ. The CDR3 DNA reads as TGCGCCAGCAGCTGGCAAACTAGCGGGAGCCTGAATGAGCAGTTCTTC. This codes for CASSWQTSGSLNEQFF.

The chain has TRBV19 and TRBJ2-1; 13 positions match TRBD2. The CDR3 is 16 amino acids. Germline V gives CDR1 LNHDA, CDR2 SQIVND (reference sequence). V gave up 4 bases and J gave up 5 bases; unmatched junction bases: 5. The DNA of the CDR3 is TGTGCCAGTAGTAATACCGGGACTAGCGGGAACAATGAGCAGTTCTTC. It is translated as CASSNTGTSGNNEQFF.

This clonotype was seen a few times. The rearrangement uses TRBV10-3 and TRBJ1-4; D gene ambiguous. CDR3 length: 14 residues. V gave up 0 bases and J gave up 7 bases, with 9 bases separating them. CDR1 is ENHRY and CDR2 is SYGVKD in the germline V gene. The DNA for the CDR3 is TGTGCCATCAGTGAGTCTGTGGCAGCTGAAAAACTGTTTTTT. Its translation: CAISESVAAEKLFF.

The CDR3, as DNA: TGTGCCAGCAGACTAGCGGGAGAGGCGGGCACCGGGGAGCTGTTTTTT. It encodes CASRLAGEAGTGELFF. The chain couples TRBV6-1 to TRBJ2-2; 11 nucleotides match TRBD2. Germline V gene lookup returns CDR1 MNHNS and CDR2 SASEGT. The V and J ends lost 6 bases and 4 bases, in that order; junction bases with no gene match: 7. The CDR3 extends over 16 amino acids.

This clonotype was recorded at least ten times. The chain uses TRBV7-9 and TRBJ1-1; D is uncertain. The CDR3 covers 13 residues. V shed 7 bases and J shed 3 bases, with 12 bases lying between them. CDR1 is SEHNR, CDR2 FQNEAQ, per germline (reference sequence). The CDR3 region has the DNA TGTGCCAGCACTAGTGTCACTTACACTGAAGCTTTCTTT. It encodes CASTSVTYTEAFF. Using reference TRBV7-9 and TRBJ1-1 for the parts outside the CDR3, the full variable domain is DTGVSQNPRHKITKRGQNVTFRCDPISEHNRLYWYRQTLGQGPEFLTYFQNEAQLEKSRLLSDRFSAERPKGSFSTLEIQRTEQGDSAMYLCASTSVTYTEAFFGQGTRLTVV.

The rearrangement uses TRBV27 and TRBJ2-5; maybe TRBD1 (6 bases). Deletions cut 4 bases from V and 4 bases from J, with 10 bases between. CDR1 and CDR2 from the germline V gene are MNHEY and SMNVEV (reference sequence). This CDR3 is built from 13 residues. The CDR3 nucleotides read TGTGCCAGCAGTTATGGGGGCGTAGAGACCCAGTACTTC. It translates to CASSYGGVETQYF.

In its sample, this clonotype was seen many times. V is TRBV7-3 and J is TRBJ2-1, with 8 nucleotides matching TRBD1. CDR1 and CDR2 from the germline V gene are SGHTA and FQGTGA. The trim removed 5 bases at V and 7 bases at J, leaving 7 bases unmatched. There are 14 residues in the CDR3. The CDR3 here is CASSLTGGTNEQFF. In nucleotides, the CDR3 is TGTGCCAGCAGCCTTACAGGGGGAACGAATGAGCAGTTCTTC.

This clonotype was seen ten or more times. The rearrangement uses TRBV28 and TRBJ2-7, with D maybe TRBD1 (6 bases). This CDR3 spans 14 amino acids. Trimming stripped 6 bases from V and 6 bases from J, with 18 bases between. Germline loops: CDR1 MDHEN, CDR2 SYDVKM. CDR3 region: CASSLGLGGTEQYF. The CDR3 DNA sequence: TGTGCCAGCAGCCTCGGACTTGGGGGCACCGAGCAGTACTTC.

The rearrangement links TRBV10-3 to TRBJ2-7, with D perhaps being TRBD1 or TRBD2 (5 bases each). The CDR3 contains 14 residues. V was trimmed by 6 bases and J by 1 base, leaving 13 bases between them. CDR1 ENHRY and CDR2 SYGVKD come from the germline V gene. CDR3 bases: TGTGCCATCAGGGCCGGGACGGATTCCTACGAGCAGTACTTC. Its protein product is CAIRAGTDSYEQYF.